Listed below are T cell receptor beta chains from one sample, sequenced in a study of T cells after yellow fever vaccination. TCRdb re-called the 5' RACE reads with MiXCR, one entry per CDR3 protein. The data contain some 32,000 distinct CDR3 sequences, around 4.3% of them seen just once; the ten biggest clones take up around half. The specimen comprised CD8+ T cells sorted from PBMCs, sampled 5 days after the yellow fever booster vaccination. Receptors were obtained from a man younger than 45 who received the YFV17D yellow fever vaccine. The CDR3 runs from the conserved cysteine through the conserved F or W. Fields, in order: J gene, CDR3 length, D gene, clone size, V gene, CDR3 DNA, CDR3 protein. The D gene is left open where the match is weak. Expanded clones get a size class; other rows say once, few or many, or leave the size out.

>TRBJ2-7|16|-|many|TRBV27
TGTGCCAGCACCGCTTTTTACCGGGACCAAACCTACGAGCAGTACTTC
CASTAFYRDQTYEQYF
>TRBJ2-5|13|-|many|TRBV29-1
TGCAGCGTTCAAAACGGCATTTCAGAGACCCAGTACTTC
CSVQNGISETQYF
>TRBJ2-7|16|TRBD2|many|TRBV4-2
TGTGCCAGCAGACAAGATCTCACTAGCGAGACTTACGAGCAGTACTTC
CASRQDLTSETYEQYF
>TRBJ2-1|13|-|many|TRBV6-1
TGTGCCAGCATGACAGTCACCTACAATGAGCAGTTCTTC
CASMTVTYNEQFF
>TRBJ2-1|12|-|many|TRBV9
TGTGCCAGCAGATCGGAAAGCGAAGAGCAGTTCTTC
CASRSESEEQFF
>TRBJ2-1|13|-|many|TRBV7-3
TGTGCCAGCAGCTTAACGAACAGCAATGAGCAGTTCTTC
CASSLTNSNEQFF
>TRBJ1-5|12|-|many|TRBV20-1
TGCAGTGCTAGAACTCCCCGCCAGCCCCAGCATTTT
CSARTPRQPQHF
>TRBJ2-1|16|-|many|TRBV27
TGTGCCAGCAGTTTCGCTCTCTCCACGACCTACAATGAGCAGTTCTTC
CASSFALSTTYNEQFF
>TRBJ1-2|13|-|many|TRBV7-9
TGTGCCAGCAGCTTGGCAGCTCTCTATGGCTACACCTTC
CASSLAALYGYTF
>TRBJ2-7|12|-|many|TRBV10-3
TGTGCCATCAGTATCGACTGGTACGAGCAGTACTTC
CAISIDWYEQYF
>TRBJ1-5|15|TRBD1|many|TRBV7-9
TGTGCCAGCAGCCCAGGGGGCCTCAGCAATCAGCCCCAGCATTTT
CASSPGGLSNQPQHF
>TRBJ2-3|16|TRBD2|many|TRBV28
TGTGCCAGCAGCCCTCTCGGCGGGAGGGCGGGAGATACGCAGTATTTT
CASSPLGGRAGDTQYF
>TRBJ2-4|15|TRBD1|many|TRBV13
TGTGCCAGCAGCCTCAGGGGGTATGAGGGAAACATTCAGTACTTC
CASSLRGYEGNIQYF
>TRBJ2-7|14|TRBD2|many|TRBV29-1
TGCAGCGTTGAGGGCAGCGGGGCATCGTACGAGCAGTACTTC
CSVEGSGASYEQYF
>TRBJ2-7|13|-|many|TRBV6-5
TGTGCCAGCAGTTACGGGCAGGGGGGCGAGCAGTACTTC
CASSYGQGGEQYF
>TRBJ2-1|15|-|many|TRBV15
TGTGCCACCAGCACAGCGGAGGCGGAGTACAATGAGCAGTTCTTC
CATSTAEAEYNEQFF
>TRBJ2-1|17|-|many|TRBV11-2
TGTGCCAGCAGCTCCGAGGACAGTCCGAGCTCCTACAATGAGCAGTTCTTC
CASSSEDSPSSYNEQFF
>TRBJ2-2|18|TRBD2|-|TRBV5-6
TGTGCCAGCAGTTTACCGGGACTAGCCCGACATAAGGACGGGGAGCTGTTTTTT
CASSLPGLARHKDGELFF
>TRBJ2-2|12|-|many|TRBV19
TGTGCCAGTCCCGCAGGGACCGGGGAGCTGTTTTTT
CASPAGTGELFF
>TRBJ2-3|14|-|-|TRBV7-3
TGTGCCAGCAGCCTGAGCGGGAGCACAGATACGCAGTATTTT
CASSLSGSTDTQYF
>TRBJ2-2|16|-|many|TRBV6-1
TGTGCCAGCAGTGACCCAGGGACTTCTTCCACCGGGGAGCTGTTTTTT
CASSDPGTSSTGELFF
>TRBJ2-5|14|-|many|TRBV13
TGTGCCAGCAGCCTCCCCGGGGGTCAAGAGACCCAGTACTTC
CASSLPGGQETQYF
>TRBJ2-2|16|TRBD2|many|TRBV7-9
TGTGCCAGCAGCCTAGCGGGAGGGCCTTTCCCCGGGGAGCTGTTTTTT
CASSLAGGPFPGELFF
>TRBJ2-7|12|TRBD2|many|TRBV29-1
TGCAGCGCCCTGGGAGGGTCTGCGGAGCAGTACTTC
CSALGGSAEQYF